This T cell receptor beta chain was recovered during a study of blood T cell repertoires in COVID-19. The CDR3 runs to 15 residues. V lost 1 base and J 1 base, leaving 8 bases between the germline ends. CDR1 SGHTA and CDR2 FQGNSA come from the germline V gene. Here immunoSEQ multiplex PCR was the method, and the copy in TCRdb shows in-frame clones only, minus some. The sample lists 300,000 or so clones; around four fifths were seen once. The sequencing input was peripheral blood. V and J are TRBV7-2 and TRBJ1-5; D is perhaps TRBD1 (6 bases). The TCR sequence derives from a woman between 50 and 59 years old with acute or convalescent COVID-19. CDR3 sequence reads: CASSLGGRSNQPQHF. CDR3 DNA: TGTGCCAGCAGCTTAGGGGGGCGAAGCAATCAGCCCCAGCATTTT.